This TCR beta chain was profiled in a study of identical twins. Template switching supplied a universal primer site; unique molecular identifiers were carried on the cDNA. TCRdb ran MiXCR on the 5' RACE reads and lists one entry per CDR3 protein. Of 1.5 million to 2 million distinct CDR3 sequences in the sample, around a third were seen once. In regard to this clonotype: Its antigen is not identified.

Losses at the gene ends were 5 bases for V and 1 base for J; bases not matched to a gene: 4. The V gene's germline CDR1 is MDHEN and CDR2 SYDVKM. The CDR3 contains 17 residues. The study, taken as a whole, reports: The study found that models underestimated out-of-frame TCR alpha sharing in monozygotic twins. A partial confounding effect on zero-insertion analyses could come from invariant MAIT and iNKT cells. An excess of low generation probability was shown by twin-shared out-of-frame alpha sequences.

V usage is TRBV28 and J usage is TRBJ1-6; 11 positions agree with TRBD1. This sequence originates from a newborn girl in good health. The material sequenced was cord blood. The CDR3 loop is CASSPGQGGSYNSPLHF. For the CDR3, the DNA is TGTGCCAGCAGTCCGGGACAGGGGGGTTCCTATAATTCACCCCTCCACTTT. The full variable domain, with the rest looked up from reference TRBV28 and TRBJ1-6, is DVKVTQSSRYLVKRTGEKVFLECVQDMDHENMFWYRQDPGLGLRLIYFSYDVKMKEKGDIPEGYSVSREKKERFSLILESASTNQTSMYLCASSPGQGGSYNSPLHFGNGTRLTVT.